This paragraph covers one T cell receptor beta chain sequence. Its antigen is undetermined. This entry comes from a study of cytomegalovirus exposure and HLA in healthy donors. Points from the study as a whole: In a later analysis, across HLA loci, associated TCR counts were highest for DRB1, lowest for HLA-C.

CDR1 and CDR2 from the germline V gene are WNHNN and SYGVQD (reference sequence). This CDR3 contains 13 residues. V lost 4 bases, J lost 0 bases, and 6 bases lay in between. PCR was performed using 60 Vbeta and 13 Jbeta primers. Produced via immunoSEQ multiplex PCR; TCRdb's table is partial and in-frame only. Counted here are about 140,000 clones, more than 60% occurring once; the ten biggest clones make up more than 9%. The source material was PBMCs. The rearrangement links TRBV10-1 to TRBJ1-1; no firm D call. This TCR was recovered from a young man in good health and CMV-seropositive. The CDR3 here is CASSATVNTEAFF. CDR3 bases: TGCGCCAGCAGTGCAACAGTGAACACTGAAGCTTTCTTT.